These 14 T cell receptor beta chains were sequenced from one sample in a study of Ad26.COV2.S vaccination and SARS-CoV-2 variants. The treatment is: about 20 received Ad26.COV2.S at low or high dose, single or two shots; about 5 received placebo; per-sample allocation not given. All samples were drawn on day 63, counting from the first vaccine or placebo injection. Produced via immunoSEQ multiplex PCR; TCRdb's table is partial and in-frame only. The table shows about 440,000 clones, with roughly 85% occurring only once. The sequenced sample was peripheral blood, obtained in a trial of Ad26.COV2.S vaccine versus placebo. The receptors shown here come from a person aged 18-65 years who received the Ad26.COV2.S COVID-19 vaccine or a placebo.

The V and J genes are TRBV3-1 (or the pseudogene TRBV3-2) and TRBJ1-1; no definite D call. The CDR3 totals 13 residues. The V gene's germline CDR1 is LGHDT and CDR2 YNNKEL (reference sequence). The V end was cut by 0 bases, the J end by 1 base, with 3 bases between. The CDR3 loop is CASSQEKNTEAFF. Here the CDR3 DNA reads TGTGCCAGCAGCCAAGAAAAGAACACTGAAGCTTTCTTT.

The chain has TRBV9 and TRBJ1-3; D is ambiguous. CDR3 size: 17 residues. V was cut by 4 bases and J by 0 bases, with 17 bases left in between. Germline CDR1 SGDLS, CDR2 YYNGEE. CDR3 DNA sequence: TGTGCCAGCAGCCCTTTCACCCCGGCAGCCTCTGGAAACACCATATATTTT. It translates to CASSPFTPAASGNTIYF.

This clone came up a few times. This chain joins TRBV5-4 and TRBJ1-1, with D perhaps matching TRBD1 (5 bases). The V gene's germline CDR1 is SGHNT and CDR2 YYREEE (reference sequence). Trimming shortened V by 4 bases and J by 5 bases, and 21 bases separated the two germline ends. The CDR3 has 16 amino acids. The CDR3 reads CASSLTGARHATEAFF. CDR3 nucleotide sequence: TGTGCCAGCAGCCTTACAGGAGCTCGTCATGCTACTGAAGCTTTCTTT.

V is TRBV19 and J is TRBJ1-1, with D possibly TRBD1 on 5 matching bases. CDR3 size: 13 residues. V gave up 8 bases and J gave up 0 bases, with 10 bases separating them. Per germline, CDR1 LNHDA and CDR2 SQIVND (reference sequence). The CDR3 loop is CASHDRLNTEAFF. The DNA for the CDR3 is TGTGCCAGTCATGACAGATTGAACACTGAAGCTTTCTTT.

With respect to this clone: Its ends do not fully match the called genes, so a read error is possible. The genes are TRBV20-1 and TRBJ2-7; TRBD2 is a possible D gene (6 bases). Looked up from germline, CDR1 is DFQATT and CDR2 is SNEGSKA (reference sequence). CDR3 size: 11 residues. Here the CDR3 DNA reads TGTGTCGGGACTTCCTCCTACGAGCAGTACTTC. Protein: CVGTSSYEQYF.

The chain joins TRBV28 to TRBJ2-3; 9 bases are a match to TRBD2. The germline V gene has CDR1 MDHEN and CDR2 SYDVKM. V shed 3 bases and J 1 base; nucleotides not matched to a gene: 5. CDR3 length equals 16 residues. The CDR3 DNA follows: TGTGCCAGCAGTTTCCTAGCGGGATCGGGCACAGATACGCAGTATTTT. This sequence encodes CASSFLAGSGTDTQYF.

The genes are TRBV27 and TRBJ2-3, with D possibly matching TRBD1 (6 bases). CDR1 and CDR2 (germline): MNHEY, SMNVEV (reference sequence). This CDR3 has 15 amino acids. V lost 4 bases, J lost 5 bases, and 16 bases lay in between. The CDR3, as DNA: TGTGCCAGCAGTTCCGGACAGCGATCAAGAGATACGCAGTATTTT. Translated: CASSSGQRSRDTQYF.

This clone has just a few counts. This CDR3 reads CSVSVTVNEKLFF. The CDR3 coding sequence is TGCAGCGTTTCTGTGACAGTCAATGAAAAACTGTTTTTT. The V and J genes are TRBV29-1 and TRBJ1-4; D perhaps matches TRBD1 (5 bases). V dropped 5 bases and J dropped 5 bases, with 12 bases sitting between them. The germline V gene has CDR1 SQVTM and CDR2 ANQGSEA. This CDR3 is 13 amino acids long.

The CDR3 DNA follows: TGTGCCAGCAGTTCTCGGACTAGCGGGAGGTTCAGCGGGTCCACGCCCTACGAGCAGTACTTC. It is translated as CASSSRTSGRFSGSTPYEQYF. The rearrangement joins TRBV27 to TRBJ2-7, with 14 positions matching TRBD2. The CDR3 spans 21 residues. The germline gives CDR1 MNHEY, CDR2 SMNVEV (reference sequence). With 4 bases clipped from V and 2 bases from J, the junction kept 19 bases outside the gene matches.

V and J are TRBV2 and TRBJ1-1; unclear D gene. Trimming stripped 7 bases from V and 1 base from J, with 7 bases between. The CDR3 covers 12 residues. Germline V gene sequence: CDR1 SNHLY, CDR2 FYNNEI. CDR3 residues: CASTFKNTEAFF. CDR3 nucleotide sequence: TGTGCCAGCACCTTCAAGAACACTGAAGCTTTCTTT.

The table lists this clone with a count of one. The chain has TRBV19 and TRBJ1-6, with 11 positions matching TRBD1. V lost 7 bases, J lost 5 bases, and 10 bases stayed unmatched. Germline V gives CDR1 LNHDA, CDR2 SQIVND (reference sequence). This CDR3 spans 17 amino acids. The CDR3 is CASTPRDRGGNNSPLHF. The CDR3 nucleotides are TGTGCCAGTACCCCCCGGGACAGGGGGGGCAATAATTCACCCCTCCACTTT.

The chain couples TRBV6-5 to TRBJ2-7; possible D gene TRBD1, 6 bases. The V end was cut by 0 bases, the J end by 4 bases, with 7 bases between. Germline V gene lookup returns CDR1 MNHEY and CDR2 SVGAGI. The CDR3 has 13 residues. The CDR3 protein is CASSYSGTYEQYF. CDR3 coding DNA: TGTGCCAGCAGTTACTCCGGGACATACGAGCAGTACTTC.

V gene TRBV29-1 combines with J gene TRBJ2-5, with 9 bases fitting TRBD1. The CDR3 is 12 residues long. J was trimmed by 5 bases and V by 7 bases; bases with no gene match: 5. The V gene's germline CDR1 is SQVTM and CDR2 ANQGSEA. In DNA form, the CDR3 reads TGCAGCGCTACAGGGGGCCGGGAGACCCAGTACTTC. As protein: CSATGGRETQYF.

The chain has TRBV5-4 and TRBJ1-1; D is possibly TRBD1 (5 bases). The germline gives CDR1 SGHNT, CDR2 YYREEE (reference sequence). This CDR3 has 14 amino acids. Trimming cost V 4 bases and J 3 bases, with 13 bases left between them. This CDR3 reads CASSVPGTYTEAFF. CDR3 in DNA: TGTGCCAGCAGCGTACCCGGGACTTACACTGAAGCTTTCTTT.